Each of the 14 T cell receptor beta chains below was sequenced from the same sample in a study of cytotoxic CD8 clonotypes in ibrutinib-treated CLL (TCRdb year 2021). The receptor library was made with the immunoSEQ multiplex PCR assay. TCRdb holds this immuneACCESS table with in-frame rearrangements only. Some clones are missing; in checked studies, unresolved V genes explain under half, and the rest has no known cause. In this sample the table shows 97,000 or so clones, around four fifths of which occur a single time. The top ten clonotypes cover around 30% of the sample. The time point label for this specimen denotes: about a year on ibrutinib. Sequenced material: PBMCs, taken after 12 months of ibrutinib treatment. The source is a human donor with chronic lymphocytic leukemia.

The CDR3 DNA is TGTGCCAGTAGCTATCAGGGGGAGCTGTTTTTT. This encodes CASSYQGELFF. This sequence joins TRBV19 and TRBJ2-2; D call uncertain. The CDR3 contains 11 residues. V lost 6 bases and J 8 bases, leaving 7 bases between the germline ends. CDR1 LNHDA and CDR2 SQIVND come from the germline V gene (reference sequence). The variable domain in full, completed from reference TRBV19 and TRBJ2-2, reads DGGITQSPKYLFRKEGQNVTLSCEQNLNHDAMYWYRQDPGQGLRLIYYSQIVNDFQKGDIAEGYSVSREKKESFPLTVTSAQKNPTAFYLCASSYQGELFFGEGSRLTVL.

This clone appeared a single time. The CDR3 carries no conserved terminal phenylalanine or tryptophan, so it likely arises from a read error. Because the CDR3's place on the DNA is in doubt, the DNA is left out and the CDR3 is given as listed by TCRdb. The gene calls are TRBV18 and TRBJ1-1; the D segment call TRBD1 is taken from the table without a DNA check. A total of 12 residues make up the CDR3, ends included. Germline lookup yields CDR1 KGHSH and CDR2 LQKENI. Here the CDR3 reads CASSPPGQGAIY.

J is TRBJ2-5 and V is TRBV5-1; D is possibly TRBD2 (6 bases). This CDR3 has 14 residues. Germline CDR1 reads SGHRS; CDR2 reads YFSETQ. V was shortened by 4 bases and J by 4 bases, with 14 bases between the two germline ends. The CDR3 sequence: CASSPGTEGETQYF. The CDR3 region has the DNA TGCGCCAGCAGCCCCGGGACGGAGGGAGAGACCCAGTACTTC.

V usage is TRBV19 and J usage is TRBJ1-5; the D is unclear. CDR1 and CDR2 from the germline V gene are LNHDA and SQIVND (reference sequence). Trimming pared 0 bases from V and 4 bases from J, leaving 10 bases between. This CDR3 region has 15 residues. CDR3 DNA: TGTGCCAGTAGTATAGATCTAGCAGAGAATCAGCCCCAGCATTTT. This translates into CASSIDLAENQPQHF.

The chain combines TRBV29-1 with TRBJ2-1, with 10 bases that match TRBD2. After removal of 2 bases from V and 6 bases from J, the junction contained 7 bases not matched to a gene. Germline V gives CDR1 SQVTM, CDR2 ANQGSEA. The CDR3 consists of 15 residues. In DNA form, the CDR3 reads TGCAGCGTTGAAAGATGGGCTAGCGGGGGCAATGAGCAGTTCTTC. Encoded protein: CSVERWASGGNEQFF.

Comment on this clone: Other nucleotide sequences from this sample produce the same CDR3. The rearrangement uses TRBV5-6 and TRBJ2-3, with 8 bases aligning to TRBD2. The CDR3 is 15 amino acids. V trimming: 5 bases; J trimming: 0 bases; junction bases outside the gene matches: 5. Per germline, CDR1 SGHDT and CDR2 YYEEEE. The CDR3 bases are TGTGCCAGCAGTCGGGGGGGAACTAGCACAGATACGCAGTATTTT. The encoded protein is CASSRGGTSTDTQYF.

CDR3 region: CASSLLGRSTDTQYF. In DNA, the CDR3 is TGCGCCAGCAGCTTGTTAGGCAGGAGCACAGATACGCAGTATTTT. V and J are TRBV5-1 and TRBJ2-3; D is unclear. Germline V lookup: CDR1 SGHRS, CDR2 YFSETQ. The CDR3 length is 15 residues. Trimming took 1 base from V and 0 from J, leaving 9 bases between them. Full variable domain (rest looked up from reference TRBV5-1 and TRBJ2-3): KAGVTQTPRYLIKTRGQQVTLSCSPISGHRSVSWYQQTPGQGLQFLFEYFSETQRNKGNFPGRFSGRQFSNSRSEMNVSTLELGDSALYLCASSLLGRSTDTQYFGPGTRLTVL.

This sequence joins TRBV7-2 and TRBJ2-5; 14 positions match TRBD2. Germline values: CDR1 SGHTA, CDR2 FQGNSA. This CDR3 has 16 residues. Trimming removed 5 bases from V and 2 bases from J; junction bases left unmatched: 4. The CDR3 loop is CASSAGLAGGQETQYF. CDR3 bases: TGTGCCAGCAGCGCAGGACTAGCGGGGGGACAAGAGACCCAGTACTTC.

The chain recombines TRBV6-6 with TRBJ1-1; D unresolved. V was cut by 6 bases and J by 7 bases, with 12 bases left in between. Germline lookup yields CDR1 MNHNY and CDR2 SVGAGI (reference sequence). The CDR3 extends over 12 amino acids. The CDR3 region has the DNA TGTGCCAGCAGACCTATGGAGAATGAAGCTTTCTTT. This encodes CASRPMENEAFF.

The gene calls are TRBV14 and TRBJ2-7, with D hard to call. The germline V and J ends were trimmed by 6 bases and 1 base, with 4 bases remaining between them. This CDR3 contains 11 residues. Per germline, CDR1 SGHDN and CDR2 FVKESK. Written as DNA, the CDR3 is TGTGCCAGCAGTCGATCCTACGAGCAGTACTTC. Residues: CASSRSYEQYF.

The chain combines TRBV11-1 with TRBJ2-7; no clear D gene. Per the germline V gene, CDR1 is SGHAT and CDR2 is FQDESV (reference sequence). The length of the CDR3 is 11 residues. V lost 6 bases and J 6 bases, leaving 9 bases between the germline ends. The CDR3 sequence is CASSSQVEQYF. CDR3 nucleotide sequence: TGTGCCAGCAGTTCGCAAGTCGAGCAGTACTTC.

J is TRBJ1-4 and V is TRBV5-1; TRBD1 matches at 10 bases. With V trimmed by 4 bases and J by 9 bases, 12 bases remained unmatched. The CDR3 is 16 residues long. Germline assignment: CDR1 SGHRS and CDR2 YFSETQ. The CDR3, as DNA: TGCGCCAGCAGCGGCGACAGGGGGCGTCATAGTAAAAAACTGTTTTTT. Protein product: CASSGDRGRHSKKLFF. The complete variable domain, with remaining parts taken from reference TRBV5-1 and TRBJ1-4, reads KAGVTQTPRYLIKTRGQQVTLSCSPISGHRSVSWYQQTPGQGLQFLFEYFSETQRNKGNFPGRFSGRQFSNSRSEMNVSTLELGDSALYLCASSGDRGRHSKKLFFGSGTQLSVL.

V usage is TRBV5-6 and J usage is TRBJ1-1, with D uncertain. The CDR3 runs 13 residues. The germline V gene encodes CDR1 SGHDT and CDR2 YYEEEE. The ends were cut back, 1 base at V and 5 bases at J, with 9 bases in the middle. CDR3 sequence reads: CASSLPPSTEAFF. In nucleotides, the CDR3 is TGTGCCAGCAGCTTGCCCCCCTCGACTGAAGCTTTCTTT. Full variable domain (outside the CDR3, taken from reference TRBV5-6 and TRBJ1-1): DAGVTQSPTHLIKTRGQQVTLRCSPKSGHDTVSWYQQALGQGPQFIFQYYEEEERQRGNFPDRFSGHQFPNYSSELNVNALLLGDSALYLCASSLPPSTEAFFGQGTRLTVV.

This clone was recorded once. The chain is built from TRBV7-9 and TRBJ1-1; 7 bases are a match to TRBD1. The germline V gene has CDR1 SEHNR and CDR2 FQNEAQ (reference sequence). The CDR3 spans 15 residues. J gave up 2 bases and V 3 bases, and 6 bases lay outside the gene matches. The CDR3 sequence is CASSFNTGVNTEAFF. The CDR3 DNA reads as TGTGCCAGCAGCTTCAATACAGGGGTCAACACTGAAGCTTTCTTT. The entire variable domain, with the rest obtained from reference TRBV7-9 and TRBJ1-1, is as follows: DTGVSQNPRHKITKRGQNVTFRCDPISEHNRLYWYRQTLGQGPEFLTYFQNEAQLEKSRLLSDRFSAERPKGSFSTLEIQRTEQGDSAMYLCASSFNTGVNTEAFFGQGTRLTVV.